The 28 T cell receptor beta chains reported below all come from one sample, sequenced in a study of CD8+CD57+ T cells in acquired aplastic anemia. Selection for sequencing was limited to patients who had shown CD8+CD57+ cell expansion by flow cytometry. Profiling of TCR beta VDJ combinations and CDR3 sequences used genomic DNA as template. In TCRdb, the reads were re-called with MiXCR into one record per CDR3 protein. The table lists about half a million distinct CDR3 sequences, roughly 34% of them singletons. The sample consisted of sorted CD4+, CD8+, or CD8+CD57+ T cells (not recorded which) from PBMCs. The receptors stem from a human donor with aplastic anemia.

The table lists this clonotype with many counts. The J gene is TRBJ2-7, the V gene TRBV19, with D perhaps TRBD1 (5 bases). The germline V and J ends were trimmed by 6 bases and 3 bases, with 15 bases remaining between them. Germline values: CDR1 LNHDA, CDR2 SQIVND (reference sequence). The CDR3 covers 14 residues. CDR3 in DNA: TGTGCCAGTAGCCGCGACGGACAACTCTACGAGCAGTACTTC. Amino acids: CASSRDGQLYEQYF.

The chain links TRBV7-2 to TRBJ1-4; D ambiguous. Trimming left V 5 bases short and J 4 bases short, with 11 bases between. The CDR3 has 14 amino acids. Per the germline V gene, CDR1 is SGHTA and CDR2 is FQGNSA. The CDR3 sequence is CASSPSALNEKLFF. For the CDR3, the DNA is TGTGCCAGCAGCCCCTCGGCCCTTAATGAAAAACTGTTTTTT.

As concerns this clonotype: Germline and junction disagree at one end, which may indicate a read error. The chain has TRBV10-3 and TRBJ1-5, with TRBD1 identical over 9 bases. Germline V lookup: CDR1 ENHRY, CDR2 SYGVKD. The CDR3 sequence is 15 residues long. The CDR3 DNA reads as TGTGCCATCAGTGGGCGAACAGGGGGCGATCAGCCTCAGCATTTT. This encodes CAISGRTGGDQPQHF.

In this sample, this clonotype turned up many times. This rearrangement joins TRBV19 to TRBJ2-2; the D is unclear. The germline gives CDR1 LNHDA, CDR2 SQIVND (reference sequence). V was pared by 6 bases and J by 6 bases, with 5 bases between. CDR3 length: 11 amino acids. The CDR3 sequence: CASSRSGELFF. In DNA, the CDR3 is TGTGCCAGTAGCAGATCCGGGGAGCTGTTTTTT.

This clonotype was detected only a few times. The V call is TRBV2, the J call TRBJ2-2; TRBD1 matches 7 bases. This CDR3 is 16 amino acids long. Per the germline V gene, CDR1 is SNHLY and CDR2 is FYNNEI. V was clipped by 6 bases and J by 8 bases; unmatched bases: 15. In nucleotides, the CDR3 is TGTGCCAGCAGCGGCGGATTTACAGGGGCGGGTGGGGAGCTGTTTTTT. Protein: CASSGGFTGAGGELFF.

This clonotype is a singleton in its sample. The conserved final phenylalanine or tryptophan is absent from the CDR3, which likely points to a read error. The limits of the CDR3 on the DNA are not certain, so only TCRdb's listed CDR3 is given. The V call is TRBV24-1, the J call TRBJ1-2; the D call in the table, TRBD1, was not verified against the DNA. Germline V gene data show CDR1 as KGHDR and CDR2 as SFDVKD. The CDR3 extends over 11 residues, inclusive of both ends. CDR3 amino acids: CATTGTERASY.

The V call is TRBV9, the J call TRBJ2-3; TRBD2 matches 11 bases. V was pared by 0 bases and J by 1 base, with 7 bases of the junction left unmatched. Per the germline V gene, CDR1 is SGDLS and CDR2 is YYNGEE. The CDR3 is made up of 18 amino acids. The CDR3 sequence: CASSVAPTSGSGTDTQYF. CDR3 nucleotide sequence: TGTGCCAGCAGCGTAGCCCCAACTAGCGGGAGTGGCACAGATACGCAGTATTTT.

V and J are TRBV9 and TRBJ2-1; TRBD2 agrees at 13 bases. The trim removed 3 bases at V and 0 bases at J, leaving 9 bases unmatched. CDR1 and CDR2 (germline): SGDLS, YYNGEE. The CDR3 length is 19 residues. CDR3 DNA: TGTGCCAGCAGCGGACTAGCGGGAGGCACACCGACCTCCTACAATGAGCAGTTCTTC. Amino acid sequence: CASSGLAGGTPTSYNEQFF. The entire variable domain, with the rest obtained from reference TRBV9 and TRBJ2-1, is as follows: DSGVTQTPKHLITATGQRVTLRCSPRSGDLSVYWYQQSLDQGLQFLIQYYNGEERAKGNILERFSAQQFPDLHSELNLSSLELGDSALYFCASSGLAGGTPTSYNEQFFGPGTRLTVL.

This clonotype was picked up a small number of times. This chain connects TRBV2 to TRBJ2-1, with 14 bases identical to TRBD2. This CDR3 has 15 amino acids. J was trimmed by 3 bases and V by 7 bases; bases with no gene match: 2. Germline V CDR1 and CDR2: SNHLY, FYNNEI. As DNA, the CDR3 is TGTGCCAGCAAAGGACTAGCGGGGGGCTACAATGAGCAGTTCTTC. It encodes CASKGLAGGYNEQFF.

This clonotype was picked up many times. The V call is TRBV7-2, the J call TRBJ2-5; D uncertain. This CDR3 contains 15 residues. Trimming took 3 bases from V and 4 from J, leaving 15 bases between them. Germline-derived CDR1 and CDR2 are SGHTA and FQGNSA. The CDR3 loop is CASSFVDKVGETQYF. The CDR3 DNA is TGTGCCAGCAGCTTTGTGGATAAGGTTGGAGAGACCCAGTACTTC.

The J gene is TRBJ2-5, the V gene TRBV2, with TRBD1 matching over 9 bases. The trim removed 7 bases at V and 5 bases at J, leaving 5 bases unmatched. The CDR3 is 13 amino acids. Germline CDR1 SNHLY, CDR2 FYNNEI. CDR3 in DNA: TGTGCCAGCATGGGACAGGGATTGGAGACCCAGTACTTC. As protein: CASMGQGLETQYF.

This clonotype has ten or more counts. The rearrangement links TRBV29-1 to TRBJ2-2; D unclear. Per the germline V gene, CDR1 is SQVTM and CDR2 is ANQGSEA. V dropped 7 bases and J dropped 0 bases, with 6 bases sitting between them. This CDR3 has 12 amino acids. This chain's CDR3 is CSETTNTGELFF. CDR3 nucleotides: TGCAGCGAAACAACGAACACCGGGGAGCTGTTTTTT.

This chain joins TRBV19 and TRBJ2-3, with D perhaps matching TRBD1 (5 bases). Germline CDR1 LNHDA, CDR2 SQIVND (reference sequence). V was trimmed by 3 bases and J by 0 bases, leaving 13 bases between them. The CDR3 consists of 16 residues. The CDR3: CASSIIGSGSTDTQYF. CDR3 coding DNA: TGTGCCAGTAGTATTATTGGGTCAGGGAGCACAGATACGCAGTATTTT.

This clonotype was observed many times. This chain connects TRBV19 to TRBJ2-7; D gene uncertain. This CDR3 is built from 12 residues. The germline V gene has CDR1 LNHDA and CDR2 SQIVND (reference sequence). V was trimmed by 3 bases and J by 3 bases, leaving 6 bases between them. CDR3 nucleotide sequence: TGTGCCAGTAGTATCCCAGGCTACGAGCAGTACTTC. It specifies CASSIPGYEQYF.

This clonotype was counted many times. The chain couples TRBV20-1 to TRBJ1-2; D is ambiguous. The CDR3 is 13 residues long. CDR1 DFQATT and CDR2 SNEGSKA come from the germline V gene (reference sequence). Trimming took off 6 bases at V and 0 bases at J, with 11 bases between the two ends. CDR3 sequence: CSAPNEANYGYTF. The DNA for the CDR3 is TGCAGTGCCCCCAACGAAGCTAACTATGGCTACACCTTC.

Here the CDR3 DNA reads TGTGCCAGCAGCCTAGTAGGGACAGGGTGGGACGAGCAGTACTTC. It specifies CASSLVGTGWDEQYF. The V gene is TRBV7-9, the J gene TRBJ2-7; 9 nucleotides agree with TRBD1. The germline CDR1 and CDR2 sequences are SEHNR and FQNEAQ (reference sequence). Trimming removed 5 bases from V and 5 bases from J; junction bases left unmatched: 10. The length of the CDR3 is 15 residues.

This clonotype was observed a few times. The genes are TRBV11-1 and TRBJ1-4; D uncertain. The CDR3 is made up of 17 amino acids. Trimming left V 0 bases short and J 8 bases short, with 19 bases between. Germline CDR1 SGHAT, CDR2 FQDESV (reference sequence). The CDR3 reads CASSLARPGLRREKLFF. CDR3 nucleotide sequence: TGTGCCAGCAGCTTAGCGCGGCCGGGCCTGAGGCGGGAAAAACTGTTTTTT.

The chain combines TRBV29-1 with TRBJ2-5; 7 bases map to TRBD1. V gave up 2 bases and J gave up 5 bases; unmatched junction bases: 8. This CDR3 is 14 amino acids long. Germline CDR1 reads SQVTM; CDR2 reads ANQGSEA. Here the CDR3 reads CSVEKGTVEETQYF. The DNA of the CDR3 is TGCAGCGTTGAAAAAGGGACAGTTGAGGAGACCCAGTACTTC.

This clonotype was picked up a small number of times. J is TRBJ1-4 and V is TRBV19, with D possibly matching TRBD1 (5 bases). CDR1 LNHDA and CDR2 SQIVND come from the germline V gene (reference sequence). The CDR3 covers 15 residues. Deletions cut 5 bases from V and 4 bases from J, with 14 bases between. The CDR3 nucleotides read TGTGCCAGTAGTCCACAGACAGCCCTTAATGAAAAACTGTTTTTT. Translated: CASSPQTALNEKLFF.

V is TRBV10-3 and J is TRBJ1-4; 8 bases map to TRBD1. Germline V gene lookup returns CDR1 ENHRY and CDR2 SYGVKD. This CDR3 contains 16 residues. J was trimmed by 4 bases and V by 6 bases; bases with no gene match: 10. This CDR3 reads CAISRDRLGDNEKLFF. The CDR3 DNA reads as TGTGCCATCAGCCGGGACAGGCTCGGTGATAATGAAAAACTGTTTTTT.

This clonotype was seen repeatedly, ten times or more. The gene calls are TRBV6-1 and TRBJ1-5; D gene ambiguous. CDR3 length: 12 residues. V shed 2 bases and J shed 6 bases, with 5 bases lying between them. Germline CDR1 MNHNS, CDR2 SASEGT. The CDR3 protein is CASSERSQPQHF. In DNA, the CDR3 is TGTGCCAGCAGTGAAAGAAGTCAGCCCCAGCATTTT.

In this sample, this clonotype turned up a few times. The chain uses TRBV3-1 and TRBJ1-2; D call uncertain. V lost 1 base, J lost 3 bases, and 15 bases lay in between. Per germline, CDR1 LGHDT and CDR2 YNNKEL (reference sequence). CDR3 length equals 16 residues. CDR3 nucleotide sequence: TGTGCCAGCAGCCAAGTCTCCTTAGCCCAATACTATGGCTACACCTTC. This translates into CASSQVSLAQYYGYTF.

This clonotype has ten or more counts. The chain links TRBV7-3 to TRBJ1-1, with a possible D match to TRBD1 (5 bases). Germline CDR1 and CDR2: SGHTA and FQGTGA. This CDR3 has 14 residues. V was pared by 0 bases and J by 4 bases, with 9 bases between. CDR3 DNA: TGTGCCAGCAGCTTAACGGGGGGTGGCACTGAAGCTTTCTTT. Translating it yields CASSLTGGGTEAFF.

V and J are TRBV4-2 and TRBJ2-7; no clear D. This CDR3 has 14 amino acids. V lost 3 bases to trimming and J lost 2 bases, with 11 bases between them. Germline V gene lookup returns CDR1 LGHNA and CDR2 YNFKEQ. The CDR3 region is CASSQEAATYEQYF. DNA of the CDR3: TGTGCCAGCAGCCAGGAAGCAGCCACCTACGAGCAGTACTTC.

This clonotype was observed at least ten times. V usage is TRBV4-3 and J usage is TRBJ1-6, with 10 bases identical to TRBD1. The V and J ends lost 0 bases and 14 bases, in that order; junction bases with no gene match: 7. Germline V gene data show CDR1 as LGHNA and CDR2 as YSLEER. The CDR3 consists of 15 residues. CDR3 loop: CASSQDSGQGFTLHF. DNA of the CDR3: TGCGCCAGCAGCCAAGATTCGGGACAGGGGTTCACCCTCCACTTT.

The J gene is TRBJ1-5, the V gene TRBV27; D ambiguous. Germline values: CDR1 MNHEY, CDR2 SMNVEV (reference sequence). The CDR3 length is 17 residues. V lost 5 bases and J lost 0, with 17 bases in between. The CDR3 coding sequence is TGTGCCAGCAGTCGGTCCCCCAGTCTTTATAGCAATCAGCCCCAGCATTTT. This sequence encodes CASSRSPSLYSNQPQHF.

By frequency in the sample, this clonotype is medium-sized. The chain recombines TRBV7-3 with TRBJ1-3; D gene unclear. The V gene's germline CDR1 is SGHTA and CDR2 FQGTGA. This CDR3 has 11 amino acids. V was clipped by 8 bases and J by 0 bases, with 2 bases between them. This CDR3 reads CASSSGNTIYF. For the CDR3, the DNA is TGTGCCAGCTCCTCTGGAAACACCATATATTTT. The full variable domain, completed using reference TRBV7-3 and TRBJ1-3, is GAGVSQTPSNKVTEKGKYVELRCDPISGHTALYWYRQSLGQGPEFLIYFQGTGAADDSGLPNDRFFAVRPEGSVSTLKIQRTERGDSAVYLCASSSGNTIYFGEGSWLTVV.

This clonotype was seen ten or more times. The gene calls are TRBV9 and TRBJ2-5; no clear D. Germline values: CDR1 SGDLS, CDR2 YYNGEE. Trimming took 4 bases from V and 5 from J, leaving 18 bases between them. CDR3 length: 15 amino acids. In DNA form, the CDR3 reads TGTGCCAGCAGCATAGGCATCGCAAAAGGGGAGACCCAGTACTTC. Residues: CASSIGIAKGETQYF. The full variable domain, its missing parts supplied by reference TRBV9 and TRBJ2-5, is DSGVTQTPKHLITATGQRVTLRCSPRSGDLSVYWYQQSLDQGLQFLIQYYNGEERAKGNILERFSAQQFPDLHSELNLSSLELGDSALYFCASSIGIAKGETQYFGPGTRLLVL.